These 14 T cell receptor beta chains originate from one sample sequenced in a study of beta chain features in type 1 diabetes. The study, taken as a whole, reports: Shortening of TCRB CDR3s, moderate but significant, appeared in all four CD4+ subsets of Type 1 diabetes patients.

The entirety of the isolated RNA underwent reverse transcription, so expressed TCRB transcripts were sequenced. Assay used: immunoSEQ multiplex PCR; TCRdb lists only in-frame clones, some missing. The repertoire holds about 660,000 clones, with over 12% as singletons. These receptors' targets are unknown. Sequenced input: naive CD4+ T cells from blood. These receptors all stem from a man between 18 and 29 years old with type 1 diabetes.

This clone was recorded a few times. The chain is built from TRBV4-2 and TRBJ2-1; D gene uncertain. With 1 base removed from V and 5 bases from J, the gap between germline ends came to 15 bases. The CDR3 loop spans 16 amino acids. CDR1 LGHNA and CDR2 YNFKEQ come from the germline V gene. The CDR3, as DNA: TGTGCCAGCAGCCAAGTTTCCTCAGAGCAAAACAATGAGCAGTTCTTC. Amino acids: CASSQVSSEQNNEQFF.

This clone was counted a few times. The V gene is TRBV20-1, the J gene TRBJ1-4, with TRBD1 identical over 8 bases. Per germline, CDR1 DFQATT and CDR2 SNEGSKA (reference sequence). J gave up 13 bases and V 6 bases, and 7 bases lay outside the gene matches. The CDR3 consists of 11 residues. The CDR3 loop reads CSAKGQAGLFF. In nucleotides, the CDR3 is TGCAGTGCAAAGGGACAGGCAGGACTGTTTTTT.

In this sample, this clone turned up a few times. V usage is TRBV2 and J usage is TRBJ2-1; D is uncertain. This CDR3 has 12 residues. The ends were cut back, 6 bases at V and 5 bases at J, with 8 bases in the middle. CDR1 is SNHLY and CDR2 is FYNNEI in the germline V gene. The CDR3 nucleotides are TGTGCCAGCAGGGACCTAAACAATGAGCAGTTCTTC. This encodes CASRDLNNEQFF.

V usage is TRBV11-1 and J usage is TRBJ2-1; 10 bases agree with TRBD2. Germline V gene data show CDR1 as SGHAT and CDR2 as FQDESV (reference sequence). The CDR3 runs 16 residues. With 3 bases clipped from V and 7 bases from J, the junction kept 9 bases outside the gene matches. The CDR3 nucleotides are TGTGCCAGCAGCTTCGCCTCTAGCGGGAGAAGGAATGAGCAGTTCTTC. Translation: CASSFASSGRRNEQFF.

This clone was seen only a few times. The V gene is TRBV11-3, the J gene TRBJ2-3; 9 bases are a match to TRBD2. CDR1 and CDR2 from the germline V gene are SGHNT and YENEEA. Germline trimming cut 7 bases from V and 6 bases from J; bases unmatched to any gene: 11. This CDR3 has 15 residues. The CDR3 sequence: CASTPGSGSTDTQYF. Here the CDR3 DNA reads TGTGCCAGCACCCCCGGTAGCGGGAGTACGGATACGCAGTATTTT.

This clone was observed a handful of times. The chain employs TRBV7-3 and TRBJ2-1, with TRBD2 matching over 7 bases. V lost 5 bases to trimming and J lost 3 bases; unmatched junction nucleotides: 10. Germline CDR1 is SGHTA and CDR2 is FQGTGA. The CDR3 runs 16 residues. CDR3 in amino acids: CASSLPGERGYNEQFF. The DNA of the CDR3 is TGTGCCAGCAGCCTCCCTGGGGAGCGGGGCTACAATGAGCAGTTCTTC.

In this sample, this clone turned up a few times. V and J are TRBV7-6 and TRBJ2-7; 7 bases align to TRBD1. Germline CDR1 SGHVS, CDR2 FNYEAQ. The CDR3 length is 14 residues. J lost 2 bases, V lost 1 base, and 2 bases had no gene match. This chain's CDR3 is CASSLGTGTYEQYF. CDR3 in DNA: TGTGCCAGCAGCTTAGGGACAGGAACCTACGAGCAGTACTTC.

The chain joins TRBV4-2 to TRBJ1-5; maybe TRBD1 (6 bases). Germline V gene lookup returns CDR1 LGHNA and CDR2 YNFKEQ. Trimming pared 3 bases from V and 4 bases from J, leaving 10 bases between. The CDR3 contains 14 residues. The DNA for the CDR3 is TGTGCCAGCAGCCAGGGAACAGGGAATCAGCCCCAGCATTTT. Protein: CASSQGTGNQPQHF.

The sample holds a few counts of this clone. The J gene is TRBJ2-2, the V gene TRBV5-1; 10 bases fit TRBD1. V lost 4 bases to trimming and J lost 5 bases; unmatched junction nucleotides: 5. Germline CDR1 reads SGHRS; CDR2 reads YFSETQ. The CDR3 spans 15 residues. CDR3: CASSLRTGGTGELFF. CDR3 nucleotide sequence: TGCGCCAGCAGCCTACGGACAGGGGGTACCGGGGAGCTGTTTTTT.

The chain employs TRBV7-2 and TRBJ2-5; 7 nucleotides agree with TRBD2. The CDR3 is 15 residues long. Germline V lookup: CDR1 SGHTA, CDR2 FQGNSA. J gave up 5 bases and V 4 bases, and 10 bases lay outside the gene matches. Here the CDR3 reads CASSSPGLKRETQYF. The CDR3 nucleotides read TGTGCCAGCAGCTCACCGGGACTAAAGAGGGAGACCCAGTACTTC.

The gene calls are TRBV29-1 and TRBJ2-2, with 7 bases fitting TRBD1. The J segment lost 4 bases and the V segment lost 2 bases, leaving 7 bases of the junction unmatched. CDR1 is SQVTM, CDR2 ANQGSEA, per germline. The CDR3 has 15 residues. As DNA, the CDR3 is TGCAGCGTTGAACGTCCGACAGGGCTCACCGGGGAGCTGTTTTTT. As protein: CSVERPTGLTGELFF.

The chain has TRBV27 and TRBJ2-7; possibly TRBD2 for D (5 bases). V was trimmed by 3 bases and J by 9 bases, leaving 18 bases between them. The length of the CDR3 is 14 residues. Germline V gene data show CDR1 as MNHEY and CDR2 as SMNVEV (reference sequence). The CDR3 spells CASSFASSRGVQYF. The CDR3 DNA follows: TGTGCCAGCAGTTTTGCCAGCAGTCGGGGTGTGCAGTACTTC.

The rearrangement links TRBV9 to TRBJ2-2; D perhaps matches TRBD2 (5 bases). V shed 6 bases and J shed 5 bases, with 14 bases lying between them. This CDR3 is 14 amino acids long. The germline V gene has CDR1 SGDLS and CDR2 YYNGEE. The CDR3 sequence is CASKETTGTGELFF. CDR3 nucleotides: TGTGCCAGCAAGGAGACCACGGGGACCGGGGAGCTGTTTTTT.

The chain links TRBV5-8 to TRBJ1-2; D is unclear. CDR1 and CDR2 from the germline V gene are SGHTS and YDEGEE. The CDR3 runs to 16 residues. V lost 4 bases and J lost 8, with 24 bases in between. The DNA of the CDR3 is TGTGCCAGCAGCCCCCAGGAGGGTCCTCGTTCTACGGGCTACACCTTC. This translates into CASSPQEGPRSTGYTF.